This TCR beta chain was recovered during a study of response to subunit inactivated influenza vaccine. General study findings and limits: The authors proposed limited new T cell recruitment per seasonal influenza vaccination.

This clonotype was recorded many times. Antigen specificity is unknown. TCRdb reprocessed the RT-PCR reads via MiXCR and lists one record per CDR3 protein. The sample records more than 700,000 distinct CDR3 sequences, 21% being singletons. Trimming removed 4 bases from V and 2 bases from J, with 13 bases in between. This CDR3 is built from 14 residues. Germline loops: CDR1 SGHRS, CDR2 YFSETQ. Here the sequenced sample was PBMCs from blood, taken less than 6 days after vaccination. This chain uses TRBV5-1 with TRBJ2-7, with D maybe TRBD1 (5 bases). The TCR was taken from a man between 50 and 59 years old who received an inactivated influenza vaccine. CDR3 DNA: TGCGCCAGCAGCCCCCCAGACAGAACCTACGAGCAGTACTTC. This translates into CASSPPDRTYEQYF.